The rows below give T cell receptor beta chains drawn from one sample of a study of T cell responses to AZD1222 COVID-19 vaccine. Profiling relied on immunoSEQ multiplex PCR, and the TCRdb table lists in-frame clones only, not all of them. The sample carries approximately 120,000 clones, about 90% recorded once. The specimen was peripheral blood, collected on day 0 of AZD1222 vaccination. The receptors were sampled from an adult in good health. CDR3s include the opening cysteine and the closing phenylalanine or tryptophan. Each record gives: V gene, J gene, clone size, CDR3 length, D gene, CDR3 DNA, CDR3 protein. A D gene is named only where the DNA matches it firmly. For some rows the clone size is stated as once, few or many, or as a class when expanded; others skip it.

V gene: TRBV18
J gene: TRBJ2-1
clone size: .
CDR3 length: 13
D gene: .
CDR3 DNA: TGTGCCAGCTCACCGCTAGAAGCGGGTGAGCAGTTCTTC
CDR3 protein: CASSPLEAGEQFF

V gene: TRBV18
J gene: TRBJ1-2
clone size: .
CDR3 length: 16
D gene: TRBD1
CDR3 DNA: TGTGCCAGCTCACCACCGGGGAGCAGGGGGCTCAGGGGCTACACCTTC
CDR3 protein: CASSPPGSRGLRGYTF

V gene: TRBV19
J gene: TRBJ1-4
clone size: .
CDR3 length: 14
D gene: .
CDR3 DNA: TGTGCCAGTAGTGGTGAAGTGGTCAGTGAAAAACTGTTTTTT
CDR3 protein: CASSGEVVSEKLFF

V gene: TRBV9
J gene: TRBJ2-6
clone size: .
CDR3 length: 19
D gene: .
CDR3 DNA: TGTGCCAGCAGCGTAGCGAAACAGGGTCTTTCGCCTGGGGCCAACGTCCTGACTTTC
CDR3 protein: CASSVAKQGLSPGANVLTF

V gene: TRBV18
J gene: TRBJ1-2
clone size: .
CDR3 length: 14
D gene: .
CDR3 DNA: TGTGCCAGCTCTGTACAGGGTCAAAGCGATGGCTACACCTTC
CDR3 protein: CASSVQGQSDGYTF

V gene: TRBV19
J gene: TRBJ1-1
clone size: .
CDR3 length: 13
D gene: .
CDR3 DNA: TGTGCCAGTAGTATTTTGGGGAGGACTGAAGCTTTCTTT
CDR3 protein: CASSILGRTEAFF

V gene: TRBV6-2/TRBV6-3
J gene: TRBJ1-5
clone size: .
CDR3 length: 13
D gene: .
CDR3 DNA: TGTGCCAGCAGTTACTTGGGTAATCAGCCCCAGCATTTT
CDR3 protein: CASSYLGNQPQHF

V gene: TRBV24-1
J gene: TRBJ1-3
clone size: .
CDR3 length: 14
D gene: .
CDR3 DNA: TGTGCCACCAGTGACCCCCGTGGGGGAAACACCATATATTTT
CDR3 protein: CATSDPRGGNTIYF

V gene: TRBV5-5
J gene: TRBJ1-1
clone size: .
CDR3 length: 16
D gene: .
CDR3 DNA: TGTGCCAGCAGCTTCGACGTATCAGGGTTGTACACTGAAGCTTTCTTT
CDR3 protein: CASSFDVSGLYTEAFF

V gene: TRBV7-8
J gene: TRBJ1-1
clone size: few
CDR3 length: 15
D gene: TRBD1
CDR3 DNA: TGTGCCAGCAGCTTAGCGGGAGGGGGCGGGGTTGAAGCTTTCTTT
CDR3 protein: CASSLAGGGGVEAFF

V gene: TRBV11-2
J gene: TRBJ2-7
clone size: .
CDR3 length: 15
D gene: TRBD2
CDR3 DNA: TGTGCCAGCAGCAAAGGGGCTAGCGGGAGGTTGGAGCAGTACTTC
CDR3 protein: CASSKGASGRLEQYF

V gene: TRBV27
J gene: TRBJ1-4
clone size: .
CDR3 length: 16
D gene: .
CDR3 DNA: TGTGCCAGCAGTTTTGAAATTGGAGCAACTAATGAAAAACTGTTTTTT
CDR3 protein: CASSFEIGATNEKLFF

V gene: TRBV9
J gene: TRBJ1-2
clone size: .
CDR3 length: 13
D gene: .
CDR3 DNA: TGTGCCAGCAGCGTAGGGGGTAACTATGGCTACACCTTC
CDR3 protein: CASSVGGNYGYTF

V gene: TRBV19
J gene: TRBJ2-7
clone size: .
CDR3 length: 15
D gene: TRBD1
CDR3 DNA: TGTGCCAGTAAGGTGATCGGGACAGGGGGCGACGAGCAGTACTTC
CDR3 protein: CASKVIGTGGDEQYF

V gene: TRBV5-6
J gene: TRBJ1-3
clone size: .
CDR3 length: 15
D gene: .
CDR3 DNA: TGTGCCAGCAGCGGCAGGGATACCTCTGGAAACACCATATATTTT
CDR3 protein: CASSGRDTSGNTIYF

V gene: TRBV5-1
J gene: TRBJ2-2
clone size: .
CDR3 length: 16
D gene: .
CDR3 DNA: TGCGCCAGCAGCTTGCAACGGCGGGTCACGGCCGGGGAGCTGTTTTTT
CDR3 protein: CASSLQRRVTAGELFF

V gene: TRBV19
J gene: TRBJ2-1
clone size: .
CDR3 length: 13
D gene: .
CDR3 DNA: TGTGCCAGTAAGTTCGGGGATCGGGATGAGCAGTTCTTC
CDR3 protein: CASKFGDRDEQFF

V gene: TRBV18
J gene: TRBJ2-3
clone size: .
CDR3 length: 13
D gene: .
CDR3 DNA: TGTGCCAGCTCACCTACTACCACAGATACGCAGTATTTT
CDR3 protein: CASSPTTTDTQYF

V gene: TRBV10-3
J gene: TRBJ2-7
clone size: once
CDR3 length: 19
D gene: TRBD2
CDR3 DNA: TGTGCCATCAGTGAGTCGATTACGCGACTAGCGGGAGGGCGTTACGAGCAGTACTTC
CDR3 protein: CAISESITRLAGGRYEQYF

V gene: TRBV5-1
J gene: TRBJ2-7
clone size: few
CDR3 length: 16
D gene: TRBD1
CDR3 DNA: TGCGCCAGCAGCTTGCTAACCGGGACAGGGGGTTACGAGCAGTACTTC
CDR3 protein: CASSLLTGTGGYEQYF

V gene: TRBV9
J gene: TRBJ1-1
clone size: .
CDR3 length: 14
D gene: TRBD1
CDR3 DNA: TGTGCCAGCAGCGTGAGGGGGCGCGGGACTGAAGCTTTCTTT
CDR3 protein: CASSVRGRGTEAFF

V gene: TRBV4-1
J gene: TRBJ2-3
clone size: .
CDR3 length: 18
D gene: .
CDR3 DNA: TGCGCCAGCAGCCCAACAAGGAGGTGGCAGGAGAGCACAGATACGCAGTATTTT
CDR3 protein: CASSPTRRWQESTDTQYF

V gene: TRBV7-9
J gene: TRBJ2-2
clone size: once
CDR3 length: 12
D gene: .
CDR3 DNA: TGTGCCAGCAGCTTAGTCACAAGGGAGCTGTTTTTT
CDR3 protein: CASSLVTRELFF

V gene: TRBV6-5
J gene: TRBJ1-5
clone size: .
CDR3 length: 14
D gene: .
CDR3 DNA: TGTGCCAGCACTAATTGGGGTCAGAATCAGCCCCAGCATTTT
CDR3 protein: CASTNWGQNQPQHF

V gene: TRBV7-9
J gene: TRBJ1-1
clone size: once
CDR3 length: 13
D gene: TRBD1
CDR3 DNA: TGTGCCAGCAGCTTAGTACAGGGGGCTCGGGCTTTCTTT
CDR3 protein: CASSLVQGARAFF

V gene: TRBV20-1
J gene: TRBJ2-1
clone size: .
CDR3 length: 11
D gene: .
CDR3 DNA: TGCAGTGCTAGAGATCGTTATGAGCAGTTCTTC
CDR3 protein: CSARDRYEQFF

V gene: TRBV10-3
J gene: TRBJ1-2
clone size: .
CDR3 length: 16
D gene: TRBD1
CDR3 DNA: TGTGCCATCAGTGAAAATGACAGGGTCGCCGTAAACGGCTACACCTTC
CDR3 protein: CAISENDRVAVNGYTF

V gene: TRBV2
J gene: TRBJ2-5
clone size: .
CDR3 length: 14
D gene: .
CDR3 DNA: TGTGCCAGCAGTGATGGGGATCGCGAGGAGACCCAGTACTTC
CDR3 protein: CASSDGDREETQYF

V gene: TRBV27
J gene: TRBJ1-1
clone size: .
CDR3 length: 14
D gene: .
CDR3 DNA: TGTGCCAGCAGTTTTTACAGGGAGAACACTGAAGCTTTCTTT
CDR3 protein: CASSFYRENTEAFF

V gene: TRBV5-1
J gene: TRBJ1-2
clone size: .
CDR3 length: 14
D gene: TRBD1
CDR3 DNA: TGCGCCAGCAGCTTACAACAGGGGGACTATGGCTACACCTTC
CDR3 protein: CASSLQQGDYGYTF

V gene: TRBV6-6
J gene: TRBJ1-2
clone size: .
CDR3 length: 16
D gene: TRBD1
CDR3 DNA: TGTGCCAGCAGTAGCGGACAGGGGGCGTGGGACTATGGCTACACCTTC
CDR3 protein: CASSSGQGAWDYGYTF

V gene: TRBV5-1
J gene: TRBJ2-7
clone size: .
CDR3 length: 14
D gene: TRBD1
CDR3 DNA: TGCGCCAGCAGCACGGGACAGGAAAGCGGCGAGCAGTACTTC
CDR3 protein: CASSTGQESGEQYF

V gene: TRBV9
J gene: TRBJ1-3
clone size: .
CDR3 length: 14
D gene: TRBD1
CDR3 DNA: TGTGCCAGCAGCGTAGGGACAGGGGGAAACACCATATATTTT
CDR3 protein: CASSVGTGGNTIYF

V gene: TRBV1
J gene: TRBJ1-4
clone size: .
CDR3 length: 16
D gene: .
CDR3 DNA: TGCACCAGCAGCCAGGGAAGGCCCCAAACTAATGAAAAACTGTTTTTT
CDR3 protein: CTSSQGRPQTNEKLFF

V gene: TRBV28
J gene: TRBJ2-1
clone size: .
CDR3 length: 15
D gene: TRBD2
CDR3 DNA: TGTGCCAGCAGCTATACGGGACTACAGAACAATGAGCAGTTCTTC
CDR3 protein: CASSYTGLQNNEQFF

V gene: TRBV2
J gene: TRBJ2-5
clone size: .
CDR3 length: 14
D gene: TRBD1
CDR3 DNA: TGTGCCAGCAGCGCGGACAGGTGGGGCGAGACCCAGTACTTC
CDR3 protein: CASSADRWGETQYF

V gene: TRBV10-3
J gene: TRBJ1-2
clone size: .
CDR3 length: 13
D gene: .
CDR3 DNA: TGTGCCATCAGTGGAGCCTACCTCTATGGCTACACCTTC
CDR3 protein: CAISGAYLYGYTF

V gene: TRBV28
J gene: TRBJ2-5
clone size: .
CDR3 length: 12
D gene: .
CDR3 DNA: TGTGCCAGCGATTCGGGGGTGAAGACCCAGTACTTC
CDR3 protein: CASDSGVKTQYF

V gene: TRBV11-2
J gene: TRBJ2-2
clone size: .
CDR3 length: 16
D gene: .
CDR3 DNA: TGTGCCAGCAGCTTAGAACCCACAGCTCGCACCGGGGAGCTGTTTTTT
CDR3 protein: CASSLEPTARTGELFF

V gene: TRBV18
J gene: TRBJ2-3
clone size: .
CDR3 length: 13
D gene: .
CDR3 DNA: TGTGCCAGCTTGGTAGGGGGCACAGATACGCAGTATTTT
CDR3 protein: CASLVGGTDTQYF

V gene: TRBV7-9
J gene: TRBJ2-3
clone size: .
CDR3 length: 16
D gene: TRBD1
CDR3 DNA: TGTGCCAGCAGCCTCCCTCCGGGACAGCTCACAGATACGCAGTATTTT
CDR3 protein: CASSLPPGQLTDTQYF

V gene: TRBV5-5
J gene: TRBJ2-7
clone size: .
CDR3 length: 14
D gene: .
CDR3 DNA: TGTGCCAGCAGCTTACATGACTCACCTTACGAGCAGTACTTC
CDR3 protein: CASSLHDSPYEQYF

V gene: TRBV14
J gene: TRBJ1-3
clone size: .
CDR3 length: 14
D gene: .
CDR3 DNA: TGTGCCAGCAGCCAAGGCCTCGAAGGAAACACCATATATTTT
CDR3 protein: CASSQGLEGNTIYF

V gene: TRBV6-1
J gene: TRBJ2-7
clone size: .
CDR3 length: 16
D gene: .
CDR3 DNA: TGTGCCAGCAGTGAAGCGCGAAATTGGCTTGCCTACGAGCAGTACTTC
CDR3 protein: CASSEARNWLAYEQYF

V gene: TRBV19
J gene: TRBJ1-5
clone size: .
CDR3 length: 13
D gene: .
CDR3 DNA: TGTGCCAGTAGTTTCACACCCTGGCAGCCCCAGCATTTT
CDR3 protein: CASSFTPWQPQHF

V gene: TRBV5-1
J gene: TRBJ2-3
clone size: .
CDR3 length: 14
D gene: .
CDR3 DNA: TGCGCCAGCAGCTTGGAAACTAGCACAGATACGCAGTATTTT
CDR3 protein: CASSLETSTDTQYF

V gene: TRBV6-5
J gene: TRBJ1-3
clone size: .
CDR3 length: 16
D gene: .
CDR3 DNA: TGTGCCAGCAGTTACGGCGGGACCCCAGGGGGAAACACCATATATTTT
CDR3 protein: CASSYGGTPGGNTIYF

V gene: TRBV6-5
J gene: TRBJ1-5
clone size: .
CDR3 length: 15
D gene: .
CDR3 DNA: TGTGCCAGCAGTTACTTGTGGGGGCGAAATCAGCCCCAGCATTTT
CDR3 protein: CASSYLWGRNQPQHF

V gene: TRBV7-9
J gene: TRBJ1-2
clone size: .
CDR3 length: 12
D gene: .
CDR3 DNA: TGTGCCACCTCAGGACGGTCATATGGCTACACCTTC
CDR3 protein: CATSGRSYGYTF

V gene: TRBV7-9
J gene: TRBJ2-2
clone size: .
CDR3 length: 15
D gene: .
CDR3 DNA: TGTGCCAGCAACCCCGGACGGAGGAACACCGGGGAGCTGTTTTTT
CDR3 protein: CASNPGRRNTGELFF

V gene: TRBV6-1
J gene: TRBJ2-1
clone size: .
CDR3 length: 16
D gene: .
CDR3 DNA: TGTGCCAGCAGTGAAGCCGGATCCAGCTCCTACAATGAGCAGTTCTTC
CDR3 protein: CASSEAGSSSYNEQFF

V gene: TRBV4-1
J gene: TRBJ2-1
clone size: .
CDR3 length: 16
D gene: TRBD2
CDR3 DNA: TGCGCCAGCAGCCAACCTACTAGCGGGAGTTACAATGAGCAGTTCTTC
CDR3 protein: CASSQPTSGSYNEQFF

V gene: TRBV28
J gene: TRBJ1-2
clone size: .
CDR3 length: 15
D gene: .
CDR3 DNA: TGTGCCAGCACCTCTCCCCCCCAGAATAACTATGGCTACACCTTC
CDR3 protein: CASTSPPQNNYGYTF

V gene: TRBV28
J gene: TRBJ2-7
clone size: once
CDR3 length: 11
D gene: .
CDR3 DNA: TGTGCCAGCAGTTTACTCTACGAGCAGTACTTC
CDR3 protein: CASSLLYEQYF

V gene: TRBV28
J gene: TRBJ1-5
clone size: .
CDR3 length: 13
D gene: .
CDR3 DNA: TGTGCCAGCAGGTGGATCGGCAATCAGCCCCAGCATTTT
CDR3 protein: CASRWIGNQPQHF

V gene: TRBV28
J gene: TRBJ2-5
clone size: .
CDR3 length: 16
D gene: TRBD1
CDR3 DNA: TGTGCCAGCAGTTTATTGTCCCGGACAGGGGACGAGACCCAGTACTTC
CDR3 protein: CASSLLSRTGDETQYF